Given below is one T cell receptor (beta chain) in context. This receptor's antigen is unknown. Each CD8+ T cell subset was flow-sorted in triplicate, and some 310,000 cells per subset were placed directly into RLT lysis buffer. To keep memory contaminants out, a stringent definition of naive CD8+ T cells was applied: CD45RO-CCR7+CD27+CD95-. Peripheral blood mononuclear cells were isolated from buffy coats by standard density gradient centrifugation. A FACSAria III was used to flow-sort naive CD8+ T cells into CXCR3-negative and CXCR3-positive populations. Total RNA was extracted from sorted cells using an RNeasy Mini Kit. Instrument on record: NextSeq 550. The Human TCR Profiling Kit (MiLaboratory) was used to prepare UMI-labeled 5' RACE TRB cDNA libraries. cDNA synthesis used the entire amount of extracted RNA, and PCR amplification then used the entire amount of cDNA produced. Libraries were prepared in parallel using an identical number of PCR cycles. The authors' analysis ran thus. With a minimum of two reads required per UMI, MIGEC and MiXCR pulled out about 50,000 +/- 10,000 unique UMI-labeled TRB cDNA molecules from each library. On average, each library contained roughly 40,000 +/- 10,000 functional in-frame TRB CDR3 nucleotide clonotypes without stop codons. After downsampling to 5000 UMI-labeled TRB molecules per sample, diversity metrics, including normalized Shannon-Wiener and Chao1, were computed in VDJtools. VDJtools computed clonotype-size-weighted physicochemical properties of the central five CDR3 residues: interaction energy, strength, volume and Kidera factor 4. TCRdb reprocessed the public reads and reports one entry per CDR3 protein sequence, without DNA. For this entry, the V and J calls and clone size follow TCRdb and not the study's own pipeline. This sample's listing comprises roughly 100,000 distinct CDR3 sequences. 0.35% to 0.4% of the sample is held by the ten biggest clonotypes.

The data belong to a study of CXCR3-negative and CXCR3-positive naive CD8 T cells (dated 2019 in TCRdb). About the investigation overall: In total, roughly 140 million TRB reads were obtained, corresponding to roughly 1.5 +/- 0.3 million reads per library. The diversity and physicochemical repertoire analyses included 11 donors pooled from two independent experiments. The TRBV-TRBJ cluster analysis covered naive subsets from several donors and memory cells from 3 donors. Here is what the overall study found, with its caveats: Repertoire diversity was comparably high in both naive subsets but much lower in memory CD8+ T cells. TRB CDR3s from CXCR3-positive naive cells showed higher hydrophobicity (lower Kidera factor 4), lower energy, and higher strength and volume indices than CXCR3-negative naive cells. Because surface CD5, which is linked to self-reactivity in mice, was comparable between the naive subsets, TCR interaction strength was also inferred from TRB CDR3 physicochemical properties. TRBV-TRBJ usage was similar between naive CXCR3-negative and CXCR3-positive cells from the same donor, while memory cells showed distinct patterns. Because CXCR3 expression was partially decreased after cryopreservation, freshly isolated PBMCs were used for most assays.

The CDR3, cysteine through phenylalanine, is 12 amino acids long. No coding sequence is recorded. According to the germline V gene (reference sequence), CDR1 reads GTSNPN and CDR2 reads SVGIG. The V and J segments used are TRBV30 and TRBJ1-4. This receptor was obtained from a human donor in good health. Some clones in this sample may be carry-over from other donors' samples. Material: naive CXCR3+ CD8+ T cells from blood. Per the publication, the cell subset or site label means: CD45RO-CCR7+CD27+CD95- naive CD8+ T cells expressing CXCR3 (TNR3+). The CDR3 loop reads CAWSHDYEKLFF.